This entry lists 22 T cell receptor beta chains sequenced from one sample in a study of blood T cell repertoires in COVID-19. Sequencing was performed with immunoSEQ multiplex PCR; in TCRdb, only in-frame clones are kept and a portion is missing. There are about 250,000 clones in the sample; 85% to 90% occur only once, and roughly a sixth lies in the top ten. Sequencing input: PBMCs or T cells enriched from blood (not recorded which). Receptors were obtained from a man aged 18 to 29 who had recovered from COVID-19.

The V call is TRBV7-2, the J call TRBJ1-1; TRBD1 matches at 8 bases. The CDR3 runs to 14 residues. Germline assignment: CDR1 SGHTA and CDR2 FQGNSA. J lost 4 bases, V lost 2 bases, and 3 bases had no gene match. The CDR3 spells CASSLPGQGTEAFF. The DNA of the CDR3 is TGTGCCAGCAGCTTACCCGGACAGGGCACTGAAGCTTTCTTT.

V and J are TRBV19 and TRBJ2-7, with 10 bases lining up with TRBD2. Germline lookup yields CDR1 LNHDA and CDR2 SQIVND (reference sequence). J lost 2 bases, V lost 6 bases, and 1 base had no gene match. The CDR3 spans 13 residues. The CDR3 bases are TGTGCCAGTAGCCTAGCGGGGGCCTACGAGCAGTACTTC. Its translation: CASSLAGAYEQYF.

CDR3 region: CASTLPSSTPHEQFF. The CDR3 nucleotides are TGCGCCAGCACCCTACCCTCCTCTACGCCCCATGAGCAGTTCTTC. The chain has TRBV5-1 and TRBJ2-1; D gene uncertain. Per the germline V gene, CDR1 is SGHRS and CDR2 is YFSETQ. Between the trimmed V and J ends, which lost 6 bases and 8 bases, there was a span of 21 bases. CDR3 length: 15 residues. The whole variable domain, filled in from reference TRBV5-1 and TRBJ2-1, reads KAGVTQTPRYLIKTRGQQVTLSCSPISGHRSVSWYQQTPGQGLQFLFEYFSETQRNKGNFPGRFSGRQFSNSRSEMNVSTLELGDSALYLCASTLPSSTPHEQFFGPGTRLTVL.

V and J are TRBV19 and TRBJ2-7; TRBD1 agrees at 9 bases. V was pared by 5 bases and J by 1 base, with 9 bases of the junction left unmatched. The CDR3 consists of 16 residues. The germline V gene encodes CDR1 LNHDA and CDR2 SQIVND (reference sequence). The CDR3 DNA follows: TGTGCCAGTAGTCCCGGGGGACAGGGTGGGTCCTACGAGCAGTACTTC. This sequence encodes CASSPGGQGGSYEQYF.

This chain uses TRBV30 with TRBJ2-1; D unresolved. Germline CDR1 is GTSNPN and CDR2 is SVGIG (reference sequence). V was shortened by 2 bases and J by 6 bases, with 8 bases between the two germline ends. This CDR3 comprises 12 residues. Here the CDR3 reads CAWSTNSNEQFF. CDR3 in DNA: TGTGCCTGGAGTACGAACAGCAATGAGCAGTTCTTC.

In DNA form, the CDR3 reads TGTGCCAGCAGCCAAAGATCTAGGACAGGGATCAATGAGCAGTTCTTC. It codes for CASSQRSRTGINEQFF. The V gene is TRBV4-2, the J gene TRBJ2-1; 8 bases fit TRBD1. The CDR3 loop spans 16 amino acids. Germline-derived CDR1 and CDR2 are LGHNA and YNFKEQ. After removal of 2 bases from V and 6 bases from J, the junction contained 9 bases not matched to a gene.

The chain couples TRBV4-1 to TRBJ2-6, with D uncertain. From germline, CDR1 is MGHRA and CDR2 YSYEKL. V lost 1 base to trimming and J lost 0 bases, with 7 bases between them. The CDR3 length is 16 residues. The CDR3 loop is CASSQGHSSGANVLTF. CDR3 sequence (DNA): TGCGCCAGCAGCCAAGGGCACAGCTCTGGGGCCAACGTCCTGACTTTC.

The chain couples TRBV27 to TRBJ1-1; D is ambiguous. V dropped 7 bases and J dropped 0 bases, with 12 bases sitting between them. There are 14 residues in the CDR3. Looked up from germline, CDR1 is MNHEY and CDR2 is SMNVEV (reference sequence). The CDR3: CASKGRGLNTEAFF. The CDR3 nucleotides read TGTGCCAGCAAAGGGAGAGGGTTGAACACTGAAGCTTTCTTT.

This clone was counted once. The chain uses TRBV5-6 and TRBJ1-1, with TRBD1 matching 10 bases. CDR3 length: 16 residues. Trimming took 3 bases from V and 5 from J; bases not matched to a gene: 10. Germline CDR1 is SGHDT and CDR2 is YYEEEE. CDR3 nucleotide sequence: TGTGCCAGCAGCTACCGACAGGGGGCGTTCAAAACTGAAGCTTTCTTT. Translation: CASSYRQGAFKTEAFF.

The CDR3 protein is CASSESPLNYGYTF. The CDR3 DNA sequence: TGTGCCAGCAGTGAAAGCCCGTTAAACTATGGCTACACCTTC. The chain recombines TRBV25-1 with TRBJ1-2, with D unclear. The CDR3 consists of 14 residues. Germline CDR1 is MGHDK and CDR2 is SYGVNS. V was trimmed by 2 bases and J by 2 bases, leaving 9 bases between them.

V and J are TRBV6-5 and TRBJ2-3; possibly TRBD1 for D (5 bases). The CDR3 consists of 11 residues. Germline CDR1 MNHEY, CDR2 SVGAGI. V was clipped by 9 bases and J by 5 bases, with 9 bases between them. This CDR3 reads CASSQGDTQYF. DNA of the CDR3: TGTGCCAGTTCCCAGGGAGATACGCAGTATTTT.

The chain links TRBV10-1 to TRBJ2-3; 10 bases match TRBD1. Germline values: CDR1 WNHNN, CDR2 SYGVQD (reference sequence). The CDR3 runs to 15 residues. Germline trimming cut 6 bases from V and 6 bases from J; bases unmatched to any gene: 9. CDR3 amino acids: CASSGDRGRWDTQYF. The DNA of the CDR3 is TGCGCCAGCAGCGGGGACAGGGGAAGGTGGGATACGCAGTATTTT.

The CDR3: CASSLGWGSAKNIQYF. CDR3 bases: TGTGCCAGCTCCCTCGGGTGGGGCTCTGCCAAAAACATTCAGTACTTC. The rearrangement joins TRBV28 to TRBJ2-4; D perhaps matches TRBD1 (5 bases). V was cut by 8 bases and J by 1 base, with 18 bases left in between. CDR1 is MDHEN and CDR2 is SYDVKM in the germline V gene. The CDR3 has 16 amino acids. The entire variable domain, with the rest obtained from reference TRBV28 and TRBJ2-4, is as follows: DVKVTQSSRYLVKRTGEKVFLECVQDMDHENMFWYRQDPGLGLRLIYFSYDVKMKEKGDIPEGYSVSREKKERFSLILESASTNQTSMYLCASSLGWGSAKNIQYFGAGTRLSVL.

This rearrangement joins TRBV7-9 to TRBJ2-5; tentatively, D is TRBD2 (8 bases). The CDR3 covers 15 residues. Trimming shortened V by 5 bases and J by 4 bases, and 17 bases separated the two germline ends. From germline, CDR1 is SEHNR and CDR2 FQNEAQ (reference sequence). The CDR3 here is CASSRGGQLGETQYF. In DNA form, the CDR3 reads TGTGCCAGCAGCCGGGGGGGACAGTTAGGAGAGACCCAGTACTTC.

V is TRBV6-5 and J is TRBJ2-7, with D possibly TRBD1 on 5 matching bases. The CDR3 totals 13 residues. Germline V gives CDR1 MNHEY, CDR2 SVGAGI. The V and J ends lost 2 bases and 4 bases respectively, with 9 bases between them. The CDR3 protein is CASSYDSPYEQYF. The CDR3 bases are TGTGCCAGCAGTTACGACAGCCCATACGAGCAGTACTTC.

CDR3 bases: TGTGCCAGCAGCTTAGACAGGGGCGCTGAAGCTTTCTTT. Its protein product is CASSLDRGAEAFF. J is TRBJ1-1 and V is TRBV27; 8 nucleotides agree with TRBD1. Trimming cost V 6 bases and J 6 bases; bases outside gene matches: 6. The CDR3 covers 13 residues. In germline, CDR1 is MNHEY, CDR2 SMNVEV (reference sequence).

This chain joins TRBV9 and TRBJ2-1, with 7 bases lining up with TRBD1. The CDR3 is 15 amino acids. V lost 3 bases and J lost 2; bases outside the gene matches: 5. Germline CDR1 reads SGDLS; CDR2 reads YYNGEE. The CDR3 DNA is TGTGCCAGCAGCGCAGGGGACAGAACCTACAATGAGCAGTTCTTC. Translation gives CASSAGDRTYNEQFF.

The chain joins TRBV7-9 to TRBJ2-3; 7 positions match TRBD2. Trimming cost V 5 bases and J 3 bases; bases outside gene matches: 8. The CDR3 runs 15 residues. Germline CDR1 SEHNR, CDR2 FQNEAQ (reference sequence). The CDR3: CASSGLETTTDTQYF. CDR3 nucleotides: TGTGCCAGCAGCGGACTAGAAACAACTACAGATACGCAGTATTTT. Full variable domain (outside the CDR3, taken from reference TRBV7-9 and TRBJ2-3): DTGVSQNPRHKITKRGQNVTFRCDPISEHNRLYWYRQTLGQGPEFLTYFQNEAQLEKSRLLSDRFSAERPKGSFSTLEIQRTEQGDSAMYLCASSGLETTTDTQYFGPGTRLTVL.

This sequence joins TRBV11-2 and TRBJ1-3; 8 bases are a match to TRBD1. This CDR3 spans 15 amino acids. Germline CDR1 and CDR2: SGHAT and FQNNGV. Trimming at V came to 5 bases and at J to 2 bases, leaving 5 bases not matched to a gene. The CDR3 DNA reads TGTGCCAGCAGCCCGCCGACAGGGGCTGGAAACACCATATATTTT. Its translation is CASSPPTGAGNTIYF.

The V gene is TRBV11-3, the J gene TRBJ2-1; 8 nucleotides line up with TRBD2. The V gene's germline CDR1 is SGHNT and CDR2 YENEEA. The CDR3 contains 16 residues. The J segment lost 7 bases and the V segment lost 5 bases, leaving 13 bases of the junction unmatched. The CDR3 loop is CASSLPGTRSRNEQFF. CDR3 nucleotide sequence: TGTGCCAGCAGCCTACCAGGGACTAGAAGTCGGAATGAGCAGTTCTTC.

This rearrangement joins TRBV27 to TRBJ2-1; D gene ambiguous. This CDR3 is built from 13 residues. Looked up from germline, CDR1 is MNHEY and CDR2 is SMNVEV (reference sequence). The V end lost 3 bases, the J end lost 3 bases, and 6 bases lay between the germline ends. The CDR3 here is CASSLYLYNEQFF. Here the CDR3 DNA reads TGTGCCAGCAGTTTGTATCTCTACAATGAGCAGTTCTTC.

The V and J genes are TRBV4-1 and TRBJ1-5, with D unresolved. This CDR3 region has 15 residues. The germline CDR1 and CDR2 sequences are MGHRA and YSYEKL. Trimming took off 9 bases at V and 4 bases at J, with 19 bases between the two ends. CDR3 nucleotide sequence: TGCGCCAGTCAGGAGGTAGGGAATGAGAATCAGCCCCAGCATTTT. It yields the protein CASQEVGNENQPQHF.